This is a list of T cell receptor beta chains from one sample in a study of tumor and adjacent non-tumor tissue in lung cancer. TCRdb called the multiplex PCR reads again in MiXCR, with one record for every CDR3 protein. This sample yields 84,000 or so distinct CDR3 sequences, of which roughly 62% are seen a single time; roughly 15% belongs to the top ten. The sequenced sample was lung tumor tissue. The origin of the receptors is a man in his 70s with non-small cell lung cancer. Both conserved end residues are part of each CDR3. Each record gives: D gene, V gene, CDR3 protein. D genes are given only for firm matches.

.	TRBV28	CVSSRTGETQYF
TRBD1	TRBV4-1	CASSRAGQGRNEQYF
.	TRBV11-3	CASSAENNHEQYF
TRBD2	TRBV11-2	CASNPGLGRNSYNGQFF
.	TRBV29-1	CSVDIHSQDGYTF
.	TRBV28	CASSFGRYYEQYF
TRBD1	TRBV4-1	CASRQWPGDRVGENTEAFF
.	TRBV11-3	CASNLVGSGGTQYF
TRBD1	TRBV12-3/TRBV12-4	CASSLGQATGSTIYF
TRBD2	TRBV7-9	CASSPNWVSGGQSSNEQFF
TRBD1	TRBV6-4	CASSDSPGGSTDTQYF
.	TRBV24-1	CATSDHRTGANVLTF
.	TRBV11-3	CASSRSTNMNTEAFF
TRBD1	TRBV6-6	CASSPPGQSCTF
TRBD2	TRBV10-3	CAISAPTGGPQTQYF
.	TRBV10-1	CVSSPNPTSPVTYEQYF
TRBD1	TRBV5-4	CDSSPPGDRGVNEQFF
.	TRBV4-2	CASSQGLYEQYF
.	TRBV6-6	CVSSYSTVVRGEQFF
TRBD2	TRBV7-8	CASSLRTSRNTDTQYF
.	TRBV11-2	CVSNSESRKGLRTTDTQYF
.	TRBV5-4	CASSLWTDNSPLHF
.	TRBV6-9	CASSYSTPPGSESQYF
TRBD2	TRBV14	CASSDRLAVTQYF
.	TRBV11-1	CFSNLSSRVQETQYF
TRBD1	TRBV12-3/TRBV12-4	CASILRQGDVQYF
.	TRBV11-1	CIGSSRLSRTDTQYF
TRBD1	TRBV6-1	CASNPQGWTEAFF
.	TRBV11-2	CASSFRGLGQSRPAGLNTQYF
.	TRBV6-5	CASRDGLILSYEQYF
TRBD2	TRBV11-2	CASNPLAGFYIEQFF
TRBD2	TRBV28	CATNNRGGADTQYF
.	TRBV6-5	CASIVFEKLFF
.	TRBV6-5	CASGRTRDTSSYEQYF
TRBD1	TRBV11-2	CANSTRRQGKRQETQYF
.	TRBV19	CATDRGTRTGYTF
TRBD2	TRBV11-2	CASSSTGGGQFF
.	TRBV10-3	CAISESQGEAQYF
TRBD1	TRBV10-3	CAIFATGAANEKLFF
.	TRBV5-5	CASILSGSTSWELFF
.	TRBV4-1	CASSSPLPRALGEQYF
.	TRBV11-2	CASSQGTGAYEHYF
.	TRBV11-2	CASSWTRTSLETQYF
.	TRBV6-5	CTSSYSGDIFYNSPLHF
.	TRBV6-5	CASSYYPHRFNEKPFF
.	TRBV6-1	CASSEGGRASYEQYF
.	TRBV11-2	CASNLVLGPYNEQFF
TRBD1	TRBV2	CAIMGQGESGTEAFF
TRBD2	TRBV11-2	CASSYRVPGQSRLAGLNTQYF
.	TRBV6-6	CAGSALRDKNNSPLHF
TRBD1	TRBV4-1	CANRPGQGTSRADTQYF
.	TRBV2	CASSRDPPDYNEQFF
.	TRBV20-1	CSARRPRDYTEAFF
TRBD1	TRBV11-3	CASNFGTGIADTQYF